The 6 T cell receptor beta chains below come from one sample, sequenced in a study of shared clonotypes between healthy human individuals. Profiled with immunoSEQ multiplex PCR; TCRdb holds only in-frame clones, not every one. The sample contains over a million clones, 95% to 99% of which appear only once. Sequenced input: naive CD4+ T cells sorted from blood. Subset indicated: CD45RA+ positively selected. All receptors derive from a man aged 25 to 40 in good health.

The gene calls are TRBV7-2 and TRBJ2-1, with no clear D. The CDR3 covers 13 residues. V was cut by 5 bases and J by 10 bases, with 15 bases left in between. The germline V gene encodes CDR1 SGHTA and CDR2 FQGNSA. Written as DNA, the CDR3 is TGTGCCAGCAGCCTACCCCCTATCTACGAGCAGTTCTTC. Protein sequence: CASSLPPIYEQFF. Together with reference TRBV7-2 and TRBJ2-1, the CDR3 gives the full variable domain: GAGVSQSPSNKVTEKGKDVELRCDPISGHTALYWYRQSLGQGLEFLIYFQGNSAPDKSGLPSDRFSAERTGGSVSTLTIQRTQQEDSAVYLCASSLPPIYEQFFGPGTRLTVL.

CDR3 sequence reads: CSGSGQDGYTF. Here the CDR3 DNA reads TGCAGTGGTTCAGGGCAGGATGGCTACACCTTC. The rearrangement links TRBV20-1 to TRBJ1-2; possible D gene TRBD1, 5 bases. V was cut by 7 bases and J by 6 bases, with 12 bases left in between. This CDR3 contains 11 residues. Germline V gene lookup returns CDR1 DFQATT and CDR2 SNEGSKA (reference sequence).

Here the CDR3 reads CASSKPNRDSHEQFF. CDR3 coding DNA: TGTGCCAGCAGTAAACCAAACCGGGACAGCCATGAGCAGTTCTTC. The chain recombines TRBV28 with TRBJ2-1; 7 nucleotides match TRBD1. The germline V gene encodes CDR1 MDHEN and CDR2 SYDVKM. The junction had 12 bases not matched to a gene; V was cut back by 5 bases and J by 8 bases. The CDR3 has 15 amino acids.

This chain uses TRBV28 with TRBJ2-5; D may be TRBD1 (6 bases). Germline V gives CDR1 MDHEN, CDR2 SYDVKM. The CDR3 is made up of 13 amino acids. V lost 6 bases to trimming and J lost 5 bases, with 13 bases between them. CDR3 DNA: TGTGCCAGCAGGGGCCAGGGGCTCGAGACCCAGTACTTC. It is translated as CASRGQGLETQYF.

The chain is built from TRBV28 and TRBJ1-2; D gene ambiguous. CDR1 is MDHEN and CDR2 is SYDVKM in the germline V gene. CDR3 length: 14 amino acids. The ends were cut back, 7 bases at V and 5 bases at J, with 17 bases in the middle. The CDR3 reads CASIHGPGSYGYTF. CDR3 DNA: TGTGCCAGCATCCACGGACCAGGCTCGTATGGCTACACCTTC.

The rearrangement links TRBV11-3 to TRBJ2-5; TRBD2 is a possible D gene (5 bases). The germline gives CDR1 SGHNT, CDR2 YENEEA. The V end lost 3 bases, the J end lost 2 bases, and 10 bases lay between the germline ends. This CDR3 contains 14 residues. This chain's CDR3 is CASSFPLAQETQYF. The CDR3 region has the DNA TGTGCCAGCAGCTTCCCCCTAGCTCAAGAGACCCAGTACTTC.